This is a list of T cell receptor beta chains from one sample in a study of identical twins. TCRdb passed the 5' RACE reads through MiXCR, listing each CDR3 protein once. Among fewer than 550,000 distinct CDR3 sequences, roughly 13% were seen once, and the ten largest hold approximately 1%. The data were also submitted as part of a second study, on yellow fever vaccine responses in identical twins.

Sequencing was carried out using CD4+ T cells sorted from blood. All receptors derive from a woman between 18 and 29 years old in good health. Both conserved end residues are trimmed from each CDR3. The D gene is left open where the match is weak. Expanded clones are given a class, and other clones once, few, many or no size at all.

CDR3 protein: AISDKREMNTEAF
J gene: TRBJ1-1
clone size: .
D gene: .
V gene: TRBV10-3

CDR3 protein: ASSLDRGEY
J gene: TRBJ2-3
clone size: .
D gene: TRBD1
V gene: TRBV7-2

CDR3 protein: ASSLRAPRGEAF
J gene: TRBJ1-1
clone size: few
D gene: .
V gene: TRBV12-3/TRBV12-4

CDR3 protein: SASPLAGGLGETQY
J gene: TRBJ2-5
clone size: many
D gene: TRBD2
V gene: TRBV20-1

CDR3 protein: ASSSGRQGVGEKLF
J gene: TRBJ1-4
clone size: few
D gene: TRBD1
V gene: TRBV12-3/TRBV12-4

CDR3 protein: ASRDGGSRTGELF
J gene: TRBJ2-2
clone size: .
D gene: TRBD2
V gene: TRBV6-1

CDR3 protein: ASSLGTFMNTEAF
J gene: TRBJ1-1
clone size: .
D gene: .
V gene: TRBV7-2

CDR3 protein: ASRRGWFTDTQY
J gene: TRBJ2-3
clone size: once
D gene: .
V gene: TRBV5-4

CDR3 protein: ASRLRALPMNTGELF
J gene: TRBJ2-2
clone size: few
D gene: .
V gene: TRBV6-1

CDR3 protein: ASRLTGTHGSNYEQY
J gene: TRBJ2-7
clone size: few
D gene: .
V gene: TRBV28

CDR3 protein: ASSIVAGGPPGELF
J gene: TRBJ2-2
clone size: .
D gene: TRBD2
V gene: TRBV19

CDR3 protein: SAPGTDNYGYT
J gene: TRBJ1-2
clone size: .
D gene: TRBD1
V gene: TRBV20-1

CDR3 protein: ASRHGSGGTDTQY
J gene: TRBJ2-3
clone size: few
D gene: TRBD2
V gene: TRBV6-2/TRBV6-3

CDR3 protein: ASSLTTGTLANEQF
J gene: TRBJ2-1
clone size: .
D gene: .
V gene: TRBV11-3

CDR3 protein: ASSVTSGTQY
J gene: TRBJ2-5
clone size: few
D gene: TRBD2
V gene: TRBV7-2

CDR3 protein: ASSEYLAYRDSPLH
J gene: TRBJ1-6
clone size: few
D gene: .
V gene: TRBV9

CDR3 protein: ASSLADSPLH
J gene: TRBJ1-6
clone size: many
D gene: .
V gene: TRBV7-9

CDR3 protein: ASSVLAGVGEQY
J gene: TRBJ2-7
clone size: .
D gene: TRBD2
V gene: TRBV7-7

CDR3 protein: ASRREKEPRGYEQY
J gene: TRBJ2-7
clone size: many
D gene: .
V gene: TRBV5-1

CDR3 protein: ATRVRTSGTFTNTGELF
J gene: TRBJ2-2
clone size: .
D gene: TRBD2
V gene: TRBV12-3/TRBV12-4

CDR3 protein: ASDGGQGARNSPLH
J gene: TRBJ1-6
clone size: many
D gene: TRBD1
V gene: TRBV4-2

CDR3 protein: AWNDRVSKNIQY
J gene: TRBJ2-4
clone size: few
D gene: TRBD1
V gene: TRBV30

CDR3 protein: SASLGGTSNNEQF
J gene: TRBJ2-1
clone size: many
D gene: .
V gene: TRBV20-1

CDR3 protein: ASSYKTAGDTGELF
J gene: TRBJ2-2
clone size: .
D gene: .
V gene: TRBV7-2

CDR3 protein: ASSPRTADGSGNTIY
J gene: TRBJ1-3
clone size: few
D gene: .
V gene: TRBV19

CDR3 protein: ASSDSSGPSSYNEQF
J gene: TRBJ2-1
clone size: .
D gene: TRBD2
V gene: TRBV10-1

CDR3 protein: SVVGLAETQY
J gene: TRBJ2-5
clone size: many
D gene: .
V gene: TRBV29-1

CDR3 protein: ASSQESSGGSSYEQY
J gene: TRBJ2-7
clone size: .
D gene: TRBD2
V gene: TRBV3-1

CDR3 protein: ASSRLADNEQF
J gene: TRBJ2-1
clone size: .
D gene: TRBD2
V gene: TRBV7-9

CDR3 protein: ASSQDSVGQEY
J gene: TRBJ2-3
clone size: many
D gene: TRBD1
V gene: TRBV4-2

CDR3 protein: ASSSGTGGPQETQY
J gene: TRBJ2-5
clone size: many
D gene: TRBD1
V gene: TRBV7-9

CDR3 protein: ASSLPLRDYEQY
J gene: TRBJ2-7
clone size: few
D gene: .
V gene: TRBV5-5

CDR3 protein: SALTAVADTQY
J gene: TRBJ2-3
clone size: few
D gene: .
V gene: TRBV20-1

CDR3 protein: TSSQEARQGLGTGELF
J gene: TRBJ2-2
clone size: .
D gene: TRBD1
V gene: TRBV4-2

CDR3 protein: ASSAGLAATDTQY
J gene: TRBJ2-3
clone size: .
D gene: TRBD2
V gene: TRBV25-1

CDR3 protein: ASSLEAAATQY
J gene: TRBJ2-5
clone size: few
D gene: .
V gene: TRBV5-1

CDR3 protein: ASSYRRGRETQY
J gene: TRBJ2-5
clone size: few
D gene: .
V gene: TRBV6-2/TRBV6-3

CDR3 protein: ASAPRATQY
J gene: TRBJ2-5
clone size: many
D gene: .
V gene: TRBV2

CDR3 protein: ASSATRGQGQETQY
J gene: TRBJ2-5
clone size: .
D gene: TRBD1
V gene: TRBV11-3

CDR3 protein: SAKSRGSNTGELF
J gene: TRBJ2-2
clone size: .
D gene: .
V gene: TRBV20-1

CDR3 protein: ASSDEARLGNEQF
J gene: TRBJ2-1
clone size: many
D gene: .
V gene: TRBV2

CDR3 protein: ASSLDNFPYEQY
J gene: TRBJ2-7
clone size: .
D gene: .
V gene: TRBV5-1

CDR3 protein: ASSIEVLYNEQF
J gene: TRBJ2-1
clone size: .
D gene: .
V gene: TRBV19

CDR3 protein: ASSLAGGHTDTQY
J gene: TRBJ2-3
clone size: .
D gene: .
V gene: TRBV7-9

CDR3 protein: ASSTPGHRLGEETQY
J gene: TRBJ2-5
clone size: .
D gene: .
V gene: TRBV7-2

CDR3 protein: ASSSGLPTTNEKLF
J gene: TRBJ1-4
clone size: .
D gene: .
V gene: TRBV5-4

CDR3 protein: ASSLDRGRDEQY
J gene: TRBJ2-7
clone size: few
D gene: TRBD1
V gene: TRBV7-9

CDR3 protein: SAPGDRGEQY
J gene: TRBJ2-7
clone size: .
D gene: .
V gene: TRBV20-1

CDR3 protein: SARAAGKRGSYEQY
J gene: TRBJ2-7
clone size: few
D gene: TRBD2
V gene: TRBV20-1

CDR3 protein: ASRGWRGSDAKNIQY
J gene: TRBJ2-4
clone size: .
D gene: .
V gene: TRBV2

CDR3 protein: ASSFGSGTYEQY
J gene: TRBJ2-7
clone size: many
D gene: .
V gene: TRBV27

CDR3 protein: ASRQGLAHNEQF
J gene: TRBJ2-1
clone size: few
D gene: TRBD2
V gene: TRBV5-1

CDR3 protein: ASSLRGGEQF
J gene: TRBJ2-1
clone size: .
D gene: .
V gene: TRBV7-8